This T cell receptor beta chain came from a study of identical twins. There are a few counts of this clonotype. Each CDR3 protein is one row after TCRdb ran MiXCR on the 5' RACE reads. The sample consists of 460,000 or so distinct CDR3 sequences, 14% of them appearing once. Trimming removed 6 bases from V and 7 bases from J, with 10 bases in between. Germline CDR1 reads DFQATT; CDR2 reads SNEGSKA (reference sequence). The CDR3 is made up of 11 amino acids. These sequences were also reported in another study, on yellow fever vaccine responses in identical twins.

The sequencing input was CD4+ T cells sorted from blood. This chain links TRBV20-1 with TRBJ2-1; no clear D. The TCR was taken from a woman under 30 in good health. The CDR3 protein is CSAQFLNEQFF. The CDR3 DNA is TGCAGTGCCCAATTCTTGAATGAGCAGTTCTTC.